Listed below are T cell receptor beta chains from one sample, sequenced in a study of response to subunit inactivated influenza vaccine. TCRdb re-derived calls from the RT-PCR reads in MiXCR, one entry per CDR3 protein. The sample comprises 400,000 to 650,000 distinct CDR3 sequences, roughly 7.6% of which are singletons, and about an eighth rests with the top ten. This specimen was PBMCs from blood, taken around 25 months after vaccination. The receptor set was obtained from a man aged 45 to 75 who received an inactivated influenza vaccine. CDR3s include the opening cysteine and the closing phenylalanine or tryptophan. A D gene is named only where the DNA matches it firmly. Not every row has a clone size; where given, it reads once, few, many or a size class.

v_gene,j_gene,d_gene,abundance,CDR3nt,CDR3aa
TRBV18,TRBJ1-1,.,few,TGTGCCAGCTCACCGGGACAACTTGAAGCTTTCTTT,CASSPGQLEAFF
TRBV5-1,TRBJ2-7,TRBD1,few,TGCGCCAGCAGGAGACGGACAGGGGATGCCGAGCAGTACTTC,CASRRRTGDAEQYF
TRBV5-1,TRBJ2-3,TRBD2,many,TGCGCCAGCAGAGGTGAGACTAGCGGGGGAACTACGCAGTATTTT,CASRGETSGGTTQYF
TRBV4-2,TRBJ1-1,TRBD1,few,TGTGCCAGCAGCCAAACGGGACAGGCGGCCGTGGAAGCTTTCTTT,CASSQTGQAAVEAFF
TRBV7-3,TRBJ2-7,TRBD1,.,TGTGCCAGCAGCGCGGGACAGGGGGAAGGGGACGAGCAGTACTTC,CASSAGQGEGDEQYF
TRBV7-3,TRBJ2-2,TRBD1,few,TGTGCCAGCAGCCGGGACAGGGTTCCGGGAAACACCGGGGAGCTGTTTTTT,CASSRDRVPGNTGELFF
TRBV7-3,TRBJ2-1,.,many,TGTGCCAGCATCCCTAAGGGACTTTACAATGAGCAGTTCTTC,CASIPKGLYNEQFF
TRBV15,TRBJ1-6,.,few,TGTGCCACCAGCAGTGATCGAGGCTCACCCCTCCACTTT,CATSSDRGSPLHF
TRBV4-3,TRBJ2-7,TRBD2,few,TGCGCCAGCAGCCAAGCTAGCGGAGTCTCCTACGAGCAGTACTTC,CASSQASGVSYEQYF
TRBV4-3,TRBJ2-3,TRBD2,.,TGCGCCAGCAGCCAAGAGGTTCTAGCGGGAGGAACTACGCAGTATTTT,CASSQEVLAGGTTQYF
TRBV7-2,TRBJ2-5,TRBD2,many,TGTGCCAGCAGCCCGCGGACTAGCGGGAGAGAGACCCAGTACTTC,CASSPRTSGRETQYF
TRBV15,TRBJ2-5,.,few,TGTGCCACCAGCAGAGATCTTCAGGTTCAAGAGACCCAGTACTTC,CATSRDLQVQETQYF
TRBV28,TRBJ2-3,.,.,TGTGCCAGCAGCCGAGGGCAATTGGGCACAGATACGCAGTATTTT,CASSRGQLGTDTQYF
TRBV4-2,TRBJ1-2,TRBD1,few,TGTGCCAGCAGCCCAAGTGGGGGACAGGGAAATGGCTACACCTTC,CASSPSGGQGNGYTF
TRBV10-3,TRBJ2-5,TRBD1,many,TGTGCCATCAGTGCAAGAGACAGGGGTGACGAGACCCAGTACTTC,CAISARDRGDETQYF
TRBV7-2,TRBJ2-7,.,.,TGTGCCAGCAGCCTAGGGGCAGCCCGTTCGACCTACGAGCAGTACTTC,CASSLGAARSTYEQYF
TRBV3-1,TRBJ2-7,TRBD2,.,TGTGCCAGCAGCCCCCTCGGCGGGGGCTACGAGCAGTACTTC,CASSPLGGGYEQYF
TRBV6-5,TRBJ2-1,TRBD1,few,TGTGCCAGCAGTTACTTAAGGGACAGGGGGTACAATGAGCAGTTCTTC,CASSYLRDRGYNEQFF
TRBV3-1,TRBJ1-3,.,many,TGTGCCAGCGGGGGCTCTGGAAACACCATATATTTT,CASGGSGNTIYF
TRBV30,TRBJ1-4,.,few,TGTGCCTGGAGTCCAATTACAGGGTCGTCTGGTGAAAAACTGTTTTTT,CAWSPITGSSGEKLFF
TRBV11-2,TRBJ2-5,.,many,TGTGCCAGCAGCTGGCGAGAGACCCAGTACTTC,CASSWRETQYF
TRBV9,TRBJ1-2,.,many,TGTGCCAGCAGCGTTGGCCCGAAGGGTGGCTACACCTTC,CASSVGPKGGYTF
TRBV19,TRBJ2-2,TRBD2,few,TGTGCCAGTAGTACACTAGCGGGAGGTTCCGGGGAGCTGTTTTTT,CASSTLAGGSGELFF
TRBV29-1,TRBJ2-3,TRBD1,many,TGCAGCGTTGAAGCAGGGGGTATCGCAGATACGCAGTATTTT,CSVEAGGIADTQYF
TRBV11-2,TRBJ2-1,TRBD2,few,TGTGCCAGCAGCTCGACTAGCGGGGAAAACTACAATGAGCAGTTCTTC,CASSSTSGENYNEQFF
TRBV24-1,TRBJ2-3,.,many,TGTGCCACCAGTGACGACCCTCGTTTCACAGATACGCAGTATTTT,CATSDDPRFTDTQYF
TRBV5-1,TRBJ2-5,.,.,TGCGCCAGCAGCTTTGGCAGGGGGGAGTCGGAGACCCAGTACTTC,CASSFGRGESETQYF
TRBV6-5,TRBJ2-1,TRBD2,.,TGTGCCAGCAGTTACTTGGGTAGCGGGAGGGAGGCCTCCTACAATGAGCAGTTCTTC,CASSYLGSGREASYNEQFF
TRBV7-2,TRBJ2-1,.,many,TGTGCCAGCAGCTTAGCGATGGGGGAGCAGTTCTTC,CASSLAMGEQFF
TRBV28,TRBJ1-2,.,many,TGTGCCAGCAGTTCTCTTGGCTACACCTTC,CASSSLGYTF
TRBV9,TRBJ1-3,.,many,TGTGCCAGCAGCGTAGGTGGTACTGGAAACACCATATATTTT,CASSVGGTGNTIYF
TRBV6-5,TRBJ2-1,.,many,TGTGCCAGCAGTTTAGGGGGGCCCTCCTACAATGAGCAGTTCTTC,CASSLGGPSYNEQFF
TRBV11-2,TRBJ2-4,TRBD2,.,TGTGCCAGCAGTTGGGGGGGGATCTCCAAAAACATTCAGTACTTC,CASSWGGISKNIQYF
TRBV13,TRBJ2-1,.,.,TGTGCCAGCGGCCCTGGGGGCCTCTACAATGAGCAGTTCTTC,CASGPGGLYNEQFF
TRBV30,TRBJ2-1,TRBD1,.,TGTGCCTGGAGTGGAGCAGGGGGCATGGGAAATGAGCAGTTCTTC,CAWSGAGGMGNEQFF
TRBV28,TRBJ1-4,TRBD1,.,TGTGCCATCCGGGACAGGGGGCCGGAAAAACTGTTTTTT,CAIRDRGPEKLFF
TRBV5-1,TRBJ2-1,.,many,TGCGCCAGCAGCTTGGCCACGTTGTACTCCTACAATGAGCAGTTCTTC,CASSLATLYSYNEQFF
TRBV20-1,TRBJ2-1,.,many,TGCAGTGCGACCGACAGGTTTTTGGAGCAGTTCTTC,CSATDRFLEQFF
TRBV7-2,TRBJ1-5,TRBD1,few,TGTGCCAGCAGCTCGGGACAGAGTAGCAATCAGCCCCAGCATTTT,CASSSGQSSNQPQHF
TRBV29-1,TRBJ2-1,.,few,TGCAGCGTCGAACGGCGGGCCTCCTACAATGAGCAGTTCTTC,CSVERRASYNEQFF
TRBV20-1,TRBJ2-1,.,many,TGCAGTGCTAGAGAGCGGTCAGTCCGGTTCTTC,CSARERSVRFF
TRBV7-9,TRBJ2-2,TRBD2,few,TGTGCCAGCAGCACACGACTAGCGCGGGACACCGGGGAGCTGTTTTTT,CASSTRLARDTGELFF
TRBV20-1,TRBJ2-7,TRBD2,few,TGCAGTGCTAGCGCGGGGGGATCGGGGGAGTACTTC,CSASAGGSGEYF
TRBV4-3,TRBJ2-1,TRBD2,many,TGCGCCAGCAGCCAAGATAGTACTAGCGGCGATGAGCAGTTCTTC,CASSQDSTSGDEQFF